The 19 T cell receptor beta chains below come from one sample, sequenced in a study of PD-1 blockade in classical Hodgkin lymphoma. Each patient relapsed following autologous stem cell transplantation, and prior brentuximab vedotin exposure differed. The table came from immunoSEQ multiplex PCR; TCRdb's copy has only in-frame clones and leaves some out. The sample has around 96,000 clones, over 80% seen once. The sample consisted of peripheral blood mononuclear cells (PBMCs), taken at baseline. Receptors were obtained from a human donor with classical Hodgkin lymphoma.

This clone has a single count. The chain joins TRBV9 to TRBJ2-1, with D maybe TRBD2 (5 bases). The germline CDR1 and CDR2 sequences are SGDLS and YYNGEE. Trimming removed 3 bases at V and 6 bases at J, with 16 bases between. There are 15 residues in the CDR3. CDR3 region: CASSAPSPGVNEQFF. The DNA of the CDR3 is TGTGCCAGCAGCGCCCCCTCCCCCGGGGTCAATGAGCAGTTCTTC.

The rearrangement joins TRBV4-2 to TRBJ1-2; 10 bases agree with TRBD1. The CDR3 length is 17 residues. V was clipped by 0 bases and J by 5 bases; unmatched bases: 9. Per the germline V gene, CDR1 is LGHNA and CDR2 is YNFKEQ. CDR3 amino acids: CASSQDATGTGDYGYTF. CDR3 DNA: TGTGCCAGCAGCCAAGACGCTACCGGGACAGGGGATTATGGCTACACCTTC.

The rearrangement joins TRBV28 to TRBJ2-1; 7 bases match TRBD1. The germline V gene has CDR1 MDHEN and CDR2 SYDVKM. The V and J ends lost 8 bases and 3 bases, in that order; junction bases with no gene match: 7. The CDR3 is 14 amino acids. The CDR3 DNA reads as TGTGCCAGCCTCAGGGCAGGGGGCTACAATGAGCAGTTCTTC. Protein: CASLRAGGYNEQFF.

This rearrangement joins TRBV11-3 to TRBJ2-3; D may be TRBD2 (5 bases). The CDR3 runs to 16 residues. Germline assignment: CDR1 SGHNT and CDR2 YENEEA. Between the trimmed V and J ends, which lost 3 bases and 0 bases, there was a span of 13 bases. The CDR3 region is CASSFGLADSTDTQYF. CDR3 DNA: TGTGCCAGCAGCTTCGGGCTAGCAGATAGCACAGATACGCAGTATTTT.

The chain employs TRBV4-1 and TRBJ2-7, with 7 bases aligning to TRBD2. V was clipped by 1 base and J by 3 bases; unmatched bases: 3. The CDR3 sequence is 14 residues long. Germline assignment: CDR1 MGHRA and CDR2 YSYEKL. DNA of the CDR3: TGCGCCAGCAGCCAAGGGCCTAGCGGCTACGAGCAGTACTTC. Translating it yields CASSQGPSGYEQYF.

V and J are TRBV6-1 and TRBJ2-1; TRBD2 is a possible D gene (5 bases). The CDR3 extends over 15 amino acids. Germline assignment: CDR1 MNHNS and CDR2 SASEGT. V was cut by 7 bases and J by 7 bases, with 20 bases left in between. For the CDR3, the DNA is TGTGCCAGCATTAAGGAGGCCGGCGGCCGGAATGAGCAGTTCTTC. As protein: CASIKEAGGRNEQFF.

J is TRBJ2-7 and V is TRBV7-2; D assignment may be TRBD1 or TRBD2 (5 bases each). The germline gives CDR1 SGHTA, CDR2 FQGNSA. CDR3 length: 15 residues. Trimming took 3 bases from V and 4 from J, leaving 16 bases between them. CDR3 sequence: CASSFDDSWGYEQYF. CDR3 DNA: TGTGCCAGCAGCTTCGATGACAGTTGGGGGTACGAGCAGTACTTC.

The J gene is TRBJ2-4, the V gene TRBV19, with TRBD1 as a possible D gene (6 bases). Germline assignment: CDR1 LNHDA and CDR2 SQIVND (reference sequence). This CDR3 is built from 15 residues. V was clipped by 3 bases and J by 0 bases, with 9 bases between them. CDR3 sequence (DNA): TGTGCCAGTAGTATTACAGGGCTAGCCAAAAACATTCAGTACTTC. This gives the protein CASSITGLAKNIQYF.

The CDR3 coding sequence is TGTGCCAGCAGTAGACAGGGCAATCAGCCCCAGCATTTT. Translation gives CASSRQGNQPQHF. The genes are TRBV27 and TRBJ1-5; the D gene is possibly TRBD1 (6 bases). The germline V gene encodes CDR1 MNHEY and CDR2 SMNVEV (reference sequence). This CDR3 region has 13 residues. With 5 bases removed from V and 2 bases from J, the gap between germline ends came to 7 bases.

The rearrangement uses TRBV7-2 and TRBJ1-3; TRBD1 is a possible D gene (5 bases). Trimming pared 5 bases from V and 1 base from J, leaving 12 bases between. Germline V gives CDR1 SGHTA, CDR2 FQGNSA. CDR3 length equals 15 residues. DNA of the CDR3: TGTGCCAGCAGCAACGTCGGGGGGTCTGGAAACACCATATATTTT. The encoded protein is CASSNVGGSGNTIYF.

This clone was recorded a few times. J is TRBJ1-5 and V is TRBV28, with 8 bases matching TRBD1. CDR1 is MDHEN, CDR2 SYDVKM, per germline. The CDR3 covers 15 residues. The trim removed 7 bases at V and 3 bases at J, leaving 8 bases unmatched. DNA for the CDR3: TGTGCCAGCAACTCCGGGACAGGAGCCAATCAGCCCCAGCATTTT. Its protein product is CASNSGTGANQPQHF.

This chain joins TRBV27 and TRBJ1-1; D is uncertain. Germline V gene data show CDR1 as MNHEY and CDR2 as SMNVEV (reference sequence). The V end lost 4 bases, the J end lost 6 bases, and 15 bases lay between the germline ends. The length of the CDR3 is 14 residues. The CDR3 loop reads CASSYGPPGSEAFF. As DNA, the CDR3 is TGTGCCAGCAGTTATGGCCCCCCGGGGTCTGAAGCTTTCTTT.

J is TRBJ1-3 and V is TRBV12-5; D remains unclear. The V end lost 7 bases, the J end lost 0 bases, and 10 bases lay between the germline ends. Germline V gene sequence: CDR1 LGHNT, CDR2 FRNRAP. The CDR3 is 14 amino acids. CDR3 sequence: CASAWTVSGNTIYF. The DNA for the CDR3 is TGTGCTAGTGCCTGGACCGTCTCTGGAAACACCATATATTTT.

The chain recombines TRBV18 with TRBJ2-5, with TRBD2 as a possible D gene (6 bases). V shed 3 bases and J shed 5 bases, with 13 bases lying between them. CDR1 is KGHSH, CDR2 LQKENI, per germline. This CDR3 has 14 amino acids. CDR3 nucleotide sequence: TGTGCCAGCTCACCCTCTCCCCGGGGGGAGACCCAGTACTTC. This sequence encodes CASSPSPRGETQYF.

The V call is TRBV28, the J call TRBJ1-2, with D possibly matching TRBD1 (6 bases). Germline CDR1 is MDHEN and CDR2 is SYDVKM. V shed 2 bases and J shed 0 bases, with 13 bases lying between them. The CDR3 has 16 amino acids. The CDR3 sequence is CASSLTGMGANYGYTF. The DNA of the CDR3 is TGTGCCAGCAGTTTAACAGGGATGGGGGCTAACTATGGCTACACCTTC.

The chain combines TRBV9 with TRBJ2-1; D perhaps matches TRBD2 (5 bases). Looked up from germline, CDR1 is SGDLS and CDR2 is YYNGEE. Trimming left V 0 bases short and J 6 bases short, with 10 bases between. The CDR3 totals 14 residues. DNA for the CDR3: TGTGCCAGCAGCGTAGTAGTGGCGGGCAATGAGCAGTTCTTC. Amino acids: CASSVVVAGNEQFF.

CDR3 region: CASSPQGIENYGYTF. CDR3 coding DNA: TGTGCCAGCAGCCCCCAGGGAATAGAGAACTATGGCTACACCTTC. This chain joins TRBV5-6 and TRBJ1-2, with D possibly matching TRBD1 (5 bases). Trimming shortened V by 4 bases and J by 2 bases, and 15 bases separated the two germline ends. From germline, CDR1 is SGHDT and CDR2 YYEEEE. The CDR3 is 15 amino acids.

The chain couples TRBV14 to TRBJ2-7; 8 nucleotides align to TRBD1. The CDR3 contains 14 residues. With 4 bases clipped from V and 5 bases from J, the junction kept 7 bases outside the gene matches. Germline V gene sequence: CDR1 SGHDN, CDR2 FVKESK. DNA for the CDR3: TGTGCCAGCAGCCTCGGACAGGGTTTCCACGAGCAGTACTTC. Its protein is CASSLGQGFHEQYF.

This clone was seen ten or more times. Other DNA sequences in the sample encode the same CDR3. The chain uses TRBV7-2 and TRBJ2-7, with TRBD2 matching 10 bases. Unmatched junction bases numbered 2, after V lost 5 bases and J lost 4 bases. Germline V gives CDR1 SGHTA, CDR2 FQGNSA. The CDR3 covers 13 residues. CDR3 sequence: CASSLTSGYEQYF. The CDR3 coding sequence is TGTGCCAGCAGCCTGACTAGCGGGTACGAGCAGTACTTC.